This record concerns one T cell receptor beta chain sequence. These data come from a study of blood T cell repertoires in COVID-19. Clones were sequenced by immunoSEQ multiplex PCR, and TCRdb holds only the in-frame ones, with some missing. The table includes 200,000 to 250,000 clones, roughly 85% detected once. There are 15 residues in the CDR3. The V gene's germline CDR1 is LGHNT and CDR2 FRNRAP. V gave up 0 bases and J gave up 3 bases, with 12 bases separating them. The source material was peripheral blood. The TCR originated in a woman between 18 and 29 years old who had recovered from COVID-19. This chain links TRBV12-5 with TRBJ2-7; maybe TRBD1 (6 bases). The DNA for the CDR3 is TGTGCTAGTGGTTTGGTAGAGGGGGTTATCTACGAGCAGTACTTC. Its protein is CASGLVEGVIYEQYF.